This TCR beta chain appears in the sequencing data of a study of blood T cell repertoires in COVID-19. Study overall: Material from acute and convalescent COVID-19 was sourced from the United States, Italy and Spain. The analysed material was cDNA or gDNA that came from T cells, B-cell-depleted T cells, or PBMCs.

This clone was seen a single time. Followed over time, Seattle patients had been enrolled while infection was active. In the authors' workflow: Nucleated cell counts were estimated from reference gene primer amplification. Sequenced by immunoSEQ multiplex PCR; TCRdb stores in-frame clones only, minus some. That table supplies the V and J calls and clone size; D and trimming were determined from the DNA. The data hold about 370,000 clones, with more than 80% observed a single time. The germline CDR1 and CDR2 sequences are SGHVS and FQNEAQ. The CDR3 is 14 amino acids. V dropped 0 bases and J dropped 9 bases, with 14 bases sitting between them.

The sample consisted of peripheral blood. The clonotype was recovered from a woman aged 25 to 39 with COVID-19, enrolled during active disease. This rearrangement joins TRBV7-8 to TRBJ1-2; D is perhaps TRBD1 (5 bases). The CDR3 loop is CASSLARQGSSYTF. DNA for the CDR3: TGTGCCAGCAGCTTAGCGCGGCAGGGCAGCAGCTACACCTTC.